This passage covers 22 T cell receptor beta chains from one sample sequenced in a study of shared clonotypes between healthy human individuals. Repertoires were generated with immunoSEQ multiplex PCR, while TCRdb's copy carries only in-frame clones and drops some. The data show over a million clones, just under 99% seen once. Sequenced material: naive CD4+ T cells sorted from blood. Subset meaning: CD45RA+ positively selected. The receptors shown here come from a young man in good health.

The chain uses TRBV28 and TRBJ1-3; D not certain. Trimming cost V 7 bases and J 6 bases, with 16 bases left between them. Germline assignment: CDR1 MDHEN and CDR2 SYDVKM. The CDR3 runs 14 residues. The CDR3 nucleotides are TGTGCCAGCACCGAAGGCCTGTTTGAAAACACCATATATTTT. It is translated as CASTEGLFENTIYF.

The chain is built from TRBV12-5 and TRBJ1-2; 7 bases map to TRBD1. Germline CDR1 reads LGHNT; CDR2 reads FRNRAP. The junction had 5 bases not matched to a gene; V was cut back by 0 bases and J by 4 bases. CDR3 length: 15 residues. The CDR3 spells CASGLVGQEPYGYTF. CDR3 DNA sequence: TGTGCTAGTGGTTTGGTCGGACAGGAGCCCTATGGCTACACCTTC.

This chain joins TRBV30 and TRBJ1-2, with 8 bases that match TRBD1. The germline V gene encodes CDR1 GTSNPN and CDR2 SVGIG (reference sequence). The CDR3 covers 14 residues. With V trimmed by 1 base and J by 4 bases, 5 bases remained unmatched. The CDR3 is CAWSETGGAYGYTF. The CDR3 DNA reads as TGTGCCTGGAGTGAAACAGGGGGGGCCTATGGCTACACCTTC. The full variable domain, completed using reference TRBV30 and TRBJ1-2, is SQTIHQWPATLVQPVGSPLSLECTVEGTSNPNLYWYRQAAGRGLQLLFYSVGIGQISSEVPQNLSASRPQDRQFILSSKKLLLSDSGFYLCAWSETGGAYGYTFGSGTRLTVV.

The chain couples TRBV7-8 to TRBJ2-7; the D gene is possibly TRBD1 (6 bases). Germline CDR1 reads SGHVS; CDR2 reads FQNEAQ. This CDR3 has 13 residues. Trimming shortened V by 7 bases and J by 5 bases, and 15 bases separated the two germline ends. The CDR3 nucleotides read TGTGCCAGCAACACGGACAGAGGGGACGAGCAGTACTTC. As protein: CASNTDRGDEQYF.

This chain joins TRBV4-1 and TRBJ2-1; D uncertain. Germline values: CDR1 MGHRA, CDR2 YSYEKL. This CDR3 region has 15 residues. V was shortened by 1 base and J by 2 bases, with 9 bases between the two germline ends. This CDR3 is CASSQVQDPYNEQFF. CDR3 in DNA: TGCGCCAGCAGCCAAGTTCAGGATCCCTACAATGAGCAGTTCTTC.

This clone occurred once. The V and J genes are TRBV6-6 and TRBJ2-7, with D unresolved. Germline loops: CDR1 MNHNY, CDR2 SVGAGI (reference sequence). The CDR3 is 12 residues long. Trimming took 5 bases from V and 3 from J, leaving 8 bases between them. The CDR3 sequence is CASSHEFYEQYF. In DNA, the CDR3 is TGTGCCAGCAGTCACGAGTTCTACGAGCAGTACTTC.

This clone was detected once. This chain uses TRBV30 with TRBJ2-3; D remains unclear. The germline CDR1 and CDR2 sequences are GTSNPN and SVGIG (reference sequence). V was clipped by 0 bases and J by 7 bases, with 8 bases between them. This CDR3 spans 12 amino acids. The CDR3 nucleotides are TGTGCCTGGAGTGTAATTGAGTATACGCAGTATTTT. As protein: CAWSVIEYTQYF.

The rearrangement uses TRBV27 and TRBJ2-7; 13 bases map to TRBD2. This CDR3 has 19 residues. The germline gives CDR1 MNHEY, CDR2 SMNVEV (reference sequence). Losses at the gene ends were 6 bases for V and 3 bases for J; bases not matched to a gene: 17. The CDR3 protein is CASSRKNRGLAGWDYEQYF. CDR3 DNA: TGTGCCAGCAGCCGAAAAAATAGGGGACTAGCGGGATGGGACTACGAGCAGTACTTC.

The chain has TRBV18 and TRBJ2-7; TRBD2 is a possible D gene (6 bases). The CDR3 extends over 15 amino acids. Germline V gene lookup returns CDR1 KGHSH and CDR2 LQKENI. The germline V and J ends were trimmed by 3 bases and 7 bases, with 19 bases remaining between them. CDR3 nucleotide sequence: TGTGCCAGCTCACCCGTTTTACCGGGAGATGGGGAGCAGTACTTC. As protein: CASSPVLPGDGEQYF. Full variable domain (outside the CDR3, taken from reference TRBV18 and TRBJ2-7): NAGVMQNPRHLVRRRGQEARLRCSPMKGHSHVYWYRQLPEEGLKFMVYLQKENIIDESGMPKERFSAEFPKEGPSILRIQQVVRGDSAAYFCASSPVLPGDGEQYFGPGTRLTVT.

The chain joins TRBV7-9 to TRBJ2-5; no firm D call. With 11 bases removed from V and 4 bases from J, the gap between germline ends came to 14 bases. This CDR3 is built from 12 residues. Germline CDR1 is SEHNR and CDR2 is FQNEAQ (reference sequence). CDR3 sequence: CASRASLETQYF. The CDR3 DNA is TGTGCCTCCCGGGCCAGTCTAGAGACCCAGTACTTC.

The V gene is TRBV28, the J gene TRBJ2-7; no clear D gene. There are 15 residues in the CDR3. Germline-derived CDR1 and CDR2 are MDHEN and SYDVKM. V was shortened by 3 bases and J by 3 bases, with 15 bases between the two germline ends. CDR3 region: CASSLIGNYNYEQYF. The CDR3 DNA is TGTGCCAGCAGTTTGATCGGCAACTATAACTACGAGCAGTACTTC.

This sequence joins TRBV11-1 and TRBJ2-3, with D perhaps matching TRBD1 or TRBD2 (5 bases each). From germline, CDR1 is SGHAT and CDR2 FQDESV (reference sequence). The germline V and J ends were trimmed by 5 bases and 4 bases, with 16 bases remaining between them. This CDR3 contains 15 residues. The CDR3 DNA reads TGTGCCAGCAGCCTTGGGGAGAGAGGGGCAGATACGCAGTATTTT. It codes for CASSLGERGADTQYF.

The CDR3 loop reads CASSWAGVETQYF. The CDR3 DNA reads as TGTGCCAGCAGTTGGGCGGGAGTAGAGACCCAGTACTTC. This chain connects TRBV11-2 to TRBJ2-5, with 7 positions matching TRBD2. Germline CDR1 reads SGHAT; CDR2 reads FQNNGV. V lost 6 bases, J lost 4 bases, and 5 bases stayed unmatched. The CDR3 is 13 amino acids.

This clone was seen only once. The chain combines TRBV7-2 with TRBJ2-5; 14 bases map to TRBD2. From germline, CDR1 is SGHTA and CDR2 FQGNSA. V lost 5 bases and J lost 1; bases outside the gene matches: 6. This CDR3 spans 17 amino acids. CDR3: CASSRTSGRFTQETQYF. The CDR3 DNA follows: TGTGCCAGCAGCCGGACTAGCGGGAGGTTTACCCAAGAGACCCAGTACTTC.

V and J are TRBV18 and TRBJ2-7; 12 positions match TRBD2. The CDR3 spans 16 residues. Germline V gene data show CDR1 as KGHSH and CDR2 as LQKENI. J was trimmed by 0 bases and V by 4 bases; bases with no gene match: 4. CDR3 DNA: TGTGCCAGCTCACTCGGACTAGCGGGGAGCTCCTACGAGCAGTACTTC. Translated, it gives CASSLGLAGSSYEQYF.

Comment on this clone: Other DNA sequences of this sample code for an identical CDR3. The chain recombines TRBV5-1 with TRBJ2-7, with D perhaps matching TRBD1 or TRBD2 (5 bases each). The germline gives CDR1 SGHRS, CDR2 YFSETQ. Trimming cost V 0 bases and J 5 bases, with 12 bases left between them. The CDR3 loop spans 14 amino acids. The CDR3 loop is CASSLAQGTHEQYF. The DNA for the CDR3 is TGCGCCAGCAGCTTGGCGCAAGGGACCCACGAGCAGTACTTC. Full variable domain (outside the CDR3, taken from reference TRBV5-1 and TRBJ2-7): KAGVTQTPRYLIKTRGQQVTLSCSPISGHRSVSWYQQTPGQGLQFLFEYFSETQRNKGNFPGRFSGRQFSNSRSEMNVSTLELGDSALYLCASSLAQGTHEQYFGPGTRLTVT.

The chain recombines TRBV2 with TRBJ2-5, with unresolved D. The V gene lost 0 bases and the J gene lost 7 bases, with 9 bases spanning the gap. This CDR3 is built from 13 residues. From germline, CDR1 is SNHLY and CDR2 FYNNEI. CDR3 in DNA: TGTGCCAGCAGTGAAGCGCTCTTAGGGACCCAGTACTTC. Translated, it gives CASSEALLGTQYF.

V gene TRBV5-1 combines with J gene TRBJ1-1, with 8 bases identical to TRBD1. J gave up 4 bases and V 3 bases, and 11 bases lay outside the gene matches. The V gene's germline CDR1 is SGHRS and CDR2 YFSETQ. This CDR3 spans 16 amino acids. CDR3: CASSSPDRGRGTEAFF. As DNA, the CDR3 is TGCGCCAGCAGCTCACCCGACAGGGGAAGAGGCACTGAAGCTTTCTTT.

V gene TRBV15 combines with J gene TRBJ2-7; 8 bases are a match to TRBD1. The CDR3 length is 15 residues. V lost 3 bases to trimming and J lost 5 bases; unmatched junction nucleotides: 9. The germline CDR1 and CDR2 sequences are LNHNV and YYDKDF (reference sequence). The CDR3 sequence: CATSSLDRGTHEQYF. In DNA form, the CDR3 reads TGTGCCACCAGCAGCTTAGACAGGGGCACCCACGAGCAGTACTTC.

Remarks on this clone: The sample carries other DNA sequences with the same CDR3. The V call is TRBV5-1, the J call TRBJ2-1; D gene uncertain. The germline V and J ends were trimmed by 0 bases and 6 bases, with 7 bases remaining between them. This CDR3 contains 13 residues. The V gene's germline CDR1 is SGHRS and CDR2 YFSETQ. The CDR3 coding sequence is TGCGCCAGCAGCTTGGTTCCGGGCAATGAGCAGTTCTTC. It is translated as CASSLVPGNEQFF.

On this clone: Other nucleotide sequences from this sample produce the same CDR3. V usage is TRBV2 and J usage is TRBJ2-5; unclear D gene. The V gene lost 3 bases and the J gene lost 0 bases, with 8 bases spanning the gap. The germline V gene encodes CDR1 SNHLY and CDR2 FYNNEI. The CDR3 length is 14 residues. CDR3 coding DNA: TGTGCCAGCAGTGAGCGACGGTACCAAGAGACCCAGTACTTC. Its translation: CASSERRYQETQYF. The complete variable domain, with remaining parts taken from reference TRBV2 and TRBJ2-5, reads EPEVTQTPSHQVTQMGQEVILRCVPISNHLYFYWYRQILGQKVEFLVSFYNNEISEKSEIFDDQFSVERPDGSNFTLKIRSTKLEDSAMYFCASSERRYQETQYFGPGTRLLVL.

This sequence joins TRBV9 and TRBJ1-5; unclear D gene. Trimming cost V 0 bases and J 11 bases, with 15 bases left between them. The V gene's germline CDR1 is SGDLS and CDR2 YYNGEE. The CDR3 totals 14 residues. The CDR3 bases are TGTGCCAGCAGCGTAGATTCCGCTCCCCTCACCCAGCATTTT. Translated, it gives CASSVDSAPLTQHF.